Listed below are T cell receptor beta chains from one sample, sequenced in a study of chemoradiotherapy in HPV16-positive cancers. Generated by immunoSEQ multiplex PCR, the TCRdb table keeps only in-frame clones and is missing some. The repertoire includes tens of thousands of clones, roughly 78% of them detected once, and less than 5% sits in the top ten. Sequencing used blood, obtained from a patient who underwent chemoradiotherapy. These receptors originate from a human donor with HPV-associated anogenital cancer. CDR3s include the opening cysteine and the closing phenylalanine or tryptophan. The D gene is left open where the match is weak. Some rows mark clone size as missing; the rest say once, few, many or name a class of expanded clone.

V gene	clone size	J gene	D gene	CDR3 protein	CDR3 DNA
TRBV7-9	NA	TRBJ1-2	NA	CASSYRTVFYGYTF	TGTGCCAGCAGTTATAGGACGGTCTTCTATGGCTACACCTTC
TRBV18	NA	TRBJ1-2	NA	CASSPLEGYTF	TGTGCCAGCTCACCTCTAGAGGGCTACACCTTC
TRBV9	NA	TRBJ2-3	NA	CASSVNVPTDTQYF	TGTGCCAGCAGCGTTAACGTCCCCACAGATACGCAGTATTTT
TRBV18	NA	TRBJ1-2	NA	CASSLQGHRGYTF	TGTGCCAGCTCGTTACAGGGCCATCGCGGCTACACCTTC
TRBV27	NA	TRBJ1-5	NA	CASSRQSGGSNQPQHF	TGTGCCAGCAGTCGCCAATCCGGGGGAAGCAATCAGCCCCAGCATTTT
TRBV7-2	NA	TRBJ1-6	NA	CASSLGFAGLNSPLHF	TGTGCCAGCAGCTTAGGATTTGCAGGGCTAAATTCACCCCTCCACTTT
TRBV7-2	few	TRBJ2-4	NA	CASSFAGENIQYF	TGTGCCAGCAGCTTCGCAGGGGAGAACATTCAGTACTTC
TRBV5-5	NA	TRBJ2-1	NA	CASSLTSQTNNEQFF	TGTGCCAGCAGCTTGACCAGCCAAACGAACAATGAGCAGTTCTTC
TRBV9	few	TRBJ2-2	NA	CASSVVQDPTGELFF	TGTGCCAGCAGCGTAGTACAGGATCCCACCGGGGAGCTGTTTTTT
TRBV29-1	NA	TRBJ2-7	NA	CSVYVQGGSHEQYF	TGCAGCGTTTACGTCCAGGGGGGATCCCACGAGCAGTACTTC
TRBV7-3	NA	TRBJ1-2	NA	CASSLSGTNSYTF	TGTGCCAGCAGCTTATCCGGGACAAACAGCTACACCTTC
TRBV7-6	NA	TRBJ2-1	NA	CASSPMPSTSSSSYNEQFF	TGTGCCAGCAGCCCGATGCCTAGCACCTCCTCTAGCTCCTACAATGAGCAGTTCTTC
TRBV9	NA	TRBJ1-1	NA	CAGRRRDTEAFF	TGTGCCGGCAGGAGGAGGGACACTGAAGCTTTCTTT
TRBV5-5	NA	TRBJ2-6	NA	CASSLEGHGANVLTF	TGTGCCAGCAGCTTAGAGGGCCATGGGGCCAACGTCCTGACTTTC
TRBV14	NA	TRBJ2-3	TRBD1	CASSNYRGRASTDTQYF	TGTGCCAGCAGCAATTACAGGGGGCGAGCGAGCACAGATACGCAGTATTTT
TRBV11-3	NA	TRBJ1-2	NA	CASSSPRRENYGYTF	TGTGCCAGCAGCTCCCCGCGGAGGGAAAACTATGGCTACACCTTC
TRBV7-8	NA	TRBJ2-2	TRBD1	CASSRGQVGGELFF	TGTGCCAGCAGCCGAGGACAGGTGGGCGGGGAGCTGTTTTTT
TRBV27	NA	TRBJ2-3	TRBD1	CASRPGQGSFSTDTQYF	TGTGCCAGCAGACCGGGACAGGGCTCGTTTAGCACAGATACGCAGTATTTT
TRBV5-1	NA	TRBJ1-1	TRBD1	CASSSGQGALVFTEAFF	TGCGCCAGCAGCTCCGGACAGGGGGCGTTAGTATTCACTGAAGCTTTCTTT
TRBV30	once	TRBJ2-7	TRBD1	CAWTVIGTGAEQYF	TGTGCCTGGACCGTTATCGGGACAGGGGCCGAGCAGTACTTC
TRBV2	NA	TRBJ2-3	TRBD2	CASSERFLAGSKMADTQYF	TGTGCCAGCAGTGAGCGGTTTCTAGCGGGGAGCAAGATGGCAGATACGCAGTATTTT
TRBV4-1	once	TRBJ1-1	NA	CASSQDRRGRTEAFF	TGCGCCAGCAGCCAAGATCGTAGAGGGAGAACTGAAGCTTTCTTT